This T cell receptor (beta chain) is drawn from a study of blood T cells in healthy people across ages. A second PCR, run for roughly 6 to 11 cycles, used a sample-barcoded 5' primer plus a J-beta primer mix. From the 5' RACE reads, TCRdb called clonotypes with MiXCR, one entry per CDR3 protein. The data contain 850,000 to 1,000,000 distinct CDR3 sequences, just over 50% of them seen just once; the ten biggest clones take up about 21%. V shed 6 bases and J shed 0 bases, with 15 bases lying between them. Germline CDR1 is SQVTM and CDR2 is ANQGSEA. The CDR3 spans 15 residues. The sequenced sample was blood. This TCR derives from a woman in her sixties in good health. V gene TRBV29-1 combines with J gene TRBJ2-1, with D hard to call. CDR3 coding DNA: TGCAGCGTACCAACGGCGGAGAGCTCCTACAATGAGCAGTTCTTC. Its translation: CSVPTAESSYNEQFF.